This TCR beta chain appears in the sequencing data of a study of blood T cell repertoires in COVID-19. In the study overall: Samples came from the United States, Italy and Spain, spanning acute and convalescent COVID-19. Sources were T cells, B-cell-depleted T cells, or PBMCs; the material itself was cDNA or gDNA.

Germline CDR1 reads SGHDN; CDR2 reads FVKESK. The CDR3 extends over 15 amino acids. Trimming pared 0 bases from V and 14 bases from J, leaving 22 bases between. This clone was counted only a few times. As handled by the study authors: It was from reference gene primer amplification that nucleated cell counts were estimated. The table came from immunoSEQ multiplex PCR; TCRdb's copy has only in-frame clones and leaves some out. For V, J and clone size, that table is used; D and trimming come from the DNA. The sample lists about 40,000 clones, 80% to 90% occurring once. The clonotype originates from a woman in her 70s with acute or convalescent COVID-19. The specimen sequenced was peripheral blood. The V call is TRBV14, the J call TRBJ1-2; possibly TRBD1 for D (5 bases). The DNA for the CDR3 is TGTGCCAGCAGCCAAGAAGTGGAGGGGAGAGCCGGGGGAACCTTC. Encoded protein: CASSQEVEGRAGGTF.